This entry features one T cell receptor (beta chain) sequence. Germline V gene data show CDR1 as KGHSH and CDR2 as LQKENI. V lost 0 bases, J lost 5 bases, and 5 bases stayed unmatched. This CDR3 comprises 16 residues. These data belong to a study of blood T cell repertoires in COVID-19. Produced via immunoSEQ multiplex PCR; TCRdb's table is partial and in-frame only. The sample holds 290,000 or so clones, almost 90% seen once. The sequenced sample consisted of PBMCs or T cells enriched from blood (not recorded which). The clonotype was recovered from a young woman with acute COVID-19. The chain couples TRBV18 to TRBJ2-1, with 9 bases lining up with TRBD2. The CDR3 loop is CASSPPIAGVDNEQFF. CDR3 nucleotides: TGTGCCAGCTCACCACCCATAGCGGGGGTAGACAATGAGCAGTTCTTC. Full variable domain (outside the CDR3, taken from reference TRBV18 and TRBJ2-1): NAGVMQNPRHLVRRRGQEARLRCSPMKGHSHVYWYRQLPEEGLKFMVYLQKENIIDESGMPKERFSAEFPKEGPSILRIQQVVRGDSAAYFCASSPPIAGVDNEQFFGPGTRLTVL.